This entry describes one T cell receptor (beta chain). The antigen remains undetermined. Method: immunoSEQ multiplex PCR; TCRdb's copy keeps in-frame clones and lacks some. The sample lists about 24,000 clones; approximately 93% were seen once. This sample stems from a study of CD4 T cell repertoires in COVID-19. Study-wide context: Relabeled CFSE-low cells, IL-2-expanded for roughly ten days, met spikes from other coronaviruses.

Study-wide findings and caveats: Suggested intraclonal diversification: top SARS-CoV-2-reactive clonotypes appeared in two or three memory subsets. In SARS-CoV and/or HKU1 spike cultures, between roughly 7 and 25% of SARS-CoV-2 clonotypes reappeared.

Germline V gene lookup returns CDR1 GTSNPN and CDR2 SVGIG (reference sequence). Germline trimming cut 2 bases from V and 4 bases from J; bases unmatched to any gene: 9. The CDR3 covers 15 residues. Sequencing was done directly on freshly isolated, uncultured memory T cells. This clonotype was obtained from a human donor who had COVID-19. The chain links TRBV30 to TRBJ1-2; 8 bases match TRBD1. Sequenced material: circulating follicular helper CD4+ T cells (cTfh) from blood, taken before the COVID-19 pandemic. The CDR3 loop is CAWSSGTGSVYGYTF. The DNA of the CDR3 is TGTGCCTGGAGTTCCGGGACAGGTTCGGTCTATGGCTACACCTTC.